The T cell receptor (delta chain) under discussion was sequenced for a study of gammadelta T cells in human blood (dated by TCRdb to 2019 to 2021). Library method: RT-PCR. This sample was sequenced with an Illumina MiSeq. TCRdb called clones from the public reads with CATT, and repeated DNA sequences were later combined into one row. This sample is represented by 1,800 or so delta-chain clones; around 8% of them were singletons. The ten top clones hold 4.1% of the sample. Trimming costs V 4 bases and J 5 bases, and their ends lie 30 bases apart. CDR1 and CDR2 are drawn from the germline V gene: TSWWSYY, QGS. The CDR3 measures 22 amino acids from cysteine to phenylalanine. Only the CDR3 portion is preserved as DNA: 66 bases, with reading frame beginning at the first base. The study at large found these results: According to the study, polyclonal expansion of innate gamma-delta T cells immediately after birth appeared to be driven by microbial exposure.

Regarding this clone: Its antigen specificity is not known. The input lacks base qualities; no much larger clone sits a single base away.

Sequencing was carried out using non-Vgamma9Vdelta2 gamma-delta T cells from infant blood. This receptor was taken from a human donor. The V gene is TRDV1 and the J gene is TRDJ3; the D region possibly corresponds to TRDD2 (7 bases align). The sequenced DNA is TGTGCTCTTGGGGCCAATTCCTACTCTGGGGACCTCGTTTTAGGGGACACCCGACAGATGTTTTTC. The encoded protein is CALGANSYSGDLVLGDTRQMFF.